This is a list of T cell receptor beta chains from one sample in a study of T cells in Graves' hyperthyroidism and ophthalmopathy. TCRdb fed the multiplex PCR reads into MiXCR, producing one record per CDR3 protein. Among around 420,000 distinct CDR3 sequences listed, about a sixth were seen once. The sequenced sample was blood. The receptors were sampled from a woman aged 18-29 years with Graves' hyperthyroidism. CDR3s include the opening cysteine and the closing phenylalanine or tryptophan. A D gene is named only where the DNA matches it firmly. The listing skips clone size in some rows; elsewhere it reads once, few, many or a size class.

CDR3 length: 15
J gene: TRBJ1-3
V gene: TRBV18
D gene: .
clone size: many
CDR3 DNA: TGTGCCAGCTCGCCCCCACAGGGAGCGCGAAACACCATATATTTT
CDR3 protein: CASSPPQGARNTIYF

CDR3 length: 14
J gene: TRBJ2-1
V gene: TRBV7-2
D gene: .
clone size: .
CDR3 DNA: TGTGCCAGCAGCCCCCAGACTGGACCAAATGAGCAGTTCTTC
CDR3 protein: CASSPQTGPNEQFF

CDR3 length: 12
J gene: TRBJ2-3
V gene: TRBV6-1
D gene: .
clone size: many
CDR3 DNA: TGTGCCAGCAGTCACGGACCCTATACGCAGTATTTT
CDR3 protein: CASSHGPYTQYF

CDR3 length: 12
J gene: TRBJ1-2
V gene: TRBV28
D gene: TRBD1
clone size: many
CDR3 DNA: TGTGCCAGCAGCCAGACAGGGTATGGCTACACCTTC
CDR3 protein: CASSQTGYGYTF

CDR3 length: 14
J gene: TRBJ1-1
V gene: TRBV7-2
D gene: .
clone size: .
CDR3 DNA: TGTGCCAGCAGCCAAGGGACACTGAACACTGAAGCTTTCTTT
CDR3 protein: CASSQGTLNTEAFF

CDR3 length: 13
J gene: TRBJ2-7
V gene: TRBV6-1
D gene: TRBD2
clone size: many
CDR3 DNA: TGTGCCAGCAGTGAAGCGCGGGGGAACGAGCAGTACTTC
CDR3 protein: CASSEARGNEQYF

CDR3 length: 15
J gene: TRBJ1-2
V gene: TRBV7-3
D gene: TRBD1
clone size: many
CDR3 DNA: TGTGCCAGCAGCCCGGGACAGCCCGCTGCCGGGGGCTACACCTTC
CDR3 protein: CASSPGQPAAGGYTF

CDR3 length: 16
J gene: TRBJ1-4
V gene: TRBV7-8
D gene: TRBD1
clone size: .
CDR3 DNA: TGTGCCAGCAGCCCTGGACAGGGGCCAACTAATGAAAAACTGTTTTTT
CDR3 protein: CASSPGQGPTNEKLFF

CDR3 length: 15
J gene: TRBJ2-1
V gene: TRBV12-3/TRBV12-4
D gene: TRBD2
clone size: many
CDR3 DNA: TGTGCCAGCACCCCCCGCGCGGGAGGGCCGAATGAGCAGTTCTTC
CDR3 protein: CASTPRAGGPNEQFF

CDR3 length: 14
J gene: TRBJ1-4
V gene: TRBV7-9
D gene: TRBD1
clone size: few
CDR3 DNA: TGTGCCAGCAGCCAGACAGGGGGCCGGGAAAAACTGTTTTTT
CDR3 protein: CASSQTGGREKLFF

CDR3 length: 13
J gene: TRBJ2-5
V gene: TRBV7-9
D gene: .
clone size: few
CDR3 DNA: TGTGCCAGCAGTACCGGGAGACAAGAGACCCAGTACTTC
CDR3 protein: CASSTGRQETQYF

CDR3 length: 15
J gene: TRBJ1-1
V gene: TRBV28
D gene: TRBD1
clone size: .
CDR3 DNA: TGTGCCACCTCTTCGACAGGGGCAGGGGACACTGAAGCTTTCTTT
CDR3 protein: CATSSTGAGDTEAFF

CDR3 length: 15
J gene: TRBJ1-1
V gene: TRBV20-1
D gene: TRBD1
clone size: .
CDR3 DNA: TGCAGTCCAAGAGGACAGGGGACGGTTTGGACTGAAGCTTTCTTT
CDR3 protein: CSPRGQGTVWTEAFF

CDR3 length: 15
J gene: TRBJ1-1
V gene: TRBV7-9
D gene: TRBD1
clone size: .
CDR3 DNA: TGTGCCAGCAGCTTAGAGGGGGGGACAGGGGCTGAAGCTTTCTTT
CDR3 protein: CASSLEGGTGAEAFF

CDR3 length: 13
J gene: TRBJ2-7
V gene: TRBV29-1
D gene: TRBD2
clone size: .
CDR3 DNA: TGCAGCGCTAGTAGCGGGAGGGCCTACGAGCAGTACTTC
CDR3 protein: CSASSGRAYEQYF

CDR3 length: 13
J gene: TRBJ2-2
V gene: TRBV12-3/TRBV12-4
D gene: .
clone size: .
CDR3 DNA: TGTGCCAGCAGTCCCGATTACACCGGGGAGCTGTTTTTT
CDR3 protein: CASSPDYTGELFF

CDR3 length: 16
J gene: TRBJ1-5
V gene: TRBV19
D gene: .
clone size: .
CDR3 DNA: TGTGCCAGTACCCCCTCGGGGGTTTATAGCAATCAGCCCCAGCATTTT
CDR3 protein: CASTPSGVYSNQPQHF

CDR3 length: 15
J gene: TRBJ2-7
V gene: TRBV5-1
D gene: .
clone size: many
CDR3 DNA: TGCGCCAGCAGCAGATTAGGAGGGGGCCCCTACGAGCAGTACTTC
CDR3 protein: CASSRLGGGPYEQYF

CDR3 length: 20
J gene: TRBJ1-6
V gene: TRBV7-7
D gene: TRBD1
clone size: .
CDR3 DNA: TGTGCTAGCAGCTTAGTCGCGTGGAGGACAGGGATTAGGTATAATTCACCCCTCCACTTT
CDR3 protein: CASSLVAWRTGIRYNSPLHF

CDR3 length: 16
J gene: TRBJ2-1
V gene: TRBV11-1
D gene: .
clone size: many
CDR3 DNA: TGTGCCAGCAGCTATAGACTAGTTAGCCCTTCTACGGAGCAGTTCTTC
CDR3 protein: CASSYRLVSPSTEQFF

CDR3 length: 14
J gene: TRBJ1-1
V gene: TRBV12-3/TRBV12-4
D gene: .
clone size: many
CDR3 DNA: TGTGCCAGCAGTACCCGGGGGGGGAACACTGAAGCTTTCTTT
CDR3 protein: CASSTRGGNTEAFF

CDR3 length: 14
J gene: TRBJ2-1
V gene: TRBV2
D gene: TRBD2
clone size: many
CDR3 DNA: TGTGCCAGCAGGGGGTTGACTAGCTCGGGTGAGCAGTTCTTC
CDR3 protein: CASRGLTSSGEQFF

CDR3 length: 14
J gene: TRBJ1-1
V gene: TRBV12-3/TRBV12-4
D gene: .
clone size: many
CDR3 DNA: TGTGCCAGCAGTTTAAATGTTGCGGTCTCTGAAGCTTTCTTT
CDR3 protein: CASSLNVAVSEAFF

CDR3 length: 14
J gene: TRBJ1-1
V gene: TRBV6-1
D gene: .
clone size: many
CDR3 DNA: TGTGCCAGCAGTTACGGCCAGCTGAACACTGAAGCTTTCTTT
CDR3 protein: CASSYGQLNTEAFF

CDR3 length: 14
J gene: TRBJ1-3
V gene: TRBV20-1
D gene: .
clone size: once
CDR3 DNA: TGCAGTGCTAGAATCCCAGGGGCTGGAAACACCATATATTTT
CDR3 protein: CSARIPGAGNTIYF

CDR3 length: 16
J gene: TRBJ2-3
V gene: TRBV20-1
D gene: .
clone size: many
CDR3 DNA: TGCAGTGCTCAGAGGTCCCCTAGCGCCGAGGTAGATACGCAGTATTTT
CDR3 protein: CSAQRSPSAEVDTQYF

CDR3 length: 14
J gene: TRBJ1-2
V gene: TRBV3-1
D gene: TRBD1
clone size: many
CDR3 DNA: TGTGCCAGCAGCCACGGACAGGGGAATAATGGCTACACCTTC
CDR3 protein: CASSHGQGNNGYTF

CDR3 length: 19
J gene: TRBJ2-3
V gene: TRBV10-3
D gene: TRBD1
clone size: few
CDR3 DNA: TGTGCCATCACCCCGGGACAGGGAATCGCTCCATCTAGCACAGATACGCAGTATTTT
CDR3 protein: CAITPGQGIAPSSTDTQYF

CDR3 length: 14
J gene: TRBJ1-2
V gene: TRBV4-2
D gene: .
clone size: .
CDR3 DNA: TGTGCCAGCAGCCAAGATCTGGGCGGCTATGGCTACACCTTC
CDR3 protein: CASSQDLGGYGYTF

CDR3 length: 14
J gene: TRBJ2-7
V gene: TRBV6-1
D gene: .
clone size: many
CDR3 DNA: TGTGCCAGCAGAGCCTGGACTGCACCCTACGAGCAGTACTTC
CDR3 protein: CASRAWTAPYEQYF

CDR3 length: 17
J gene: TRBJ2-3
V gene: TRBV18
D gene: TRBD2
clone size: .
CDR3 DNA: TGTGCCAGCTCACCAGTCCCATTCGGGACTAGTGGAGATACGCAGTATTTT
CDR3 protein: CASSPVPFGTSGDTQYF

CDR3 length: 12
J gene: TRBJ1-1
V gene: TRBV15
D gene: .
clone size: .
CDR3 DNA: TGTGCCACCAGCAGAGTTCGGGGTACAGCTTTCTTT
CDR3 protein: CATSRVRGTAFF

CDR3 length: 16
J gene: TRBJ2-1
V gene: TRBV20-1
D gene: TRBD2
clone size: many
CDR3 DNA: TGCAGTGCTAGATCTTTCCTAGCGGGGGGAAACAATGAGCAGTTCTTC
CDR3 protein: CSARSFLAGGNNEQFF

CDR3 length: 15
J gene: TRBJ2-2
V gene: TRBV5-1
D gene: .
clone size: .
CDR3 DNA: TGCGCCAGCAGCTTCCTAGCGCCGAACACCGGGGAGCTGTTTTTT
CDR3 protein: CASSFLAPNTGELFF

CDR3 length: 15
J gene: TRBJ2-5
V gene: TRBV11-2
D gene: TRBD2
clone size: .
CDR3 DNA: TGTGCCAGCAGCTTCGGGGTTAGCGGGGGACAGACCCAGTACTTC
CDR3 protein: CASSFGVSGGQTQYF

CDR3 length: 16
J gene: TRBJ1-1
V gene: TRBV10-3
D gene: .
clone size: many
CDR3 DNA: TGTGCCATCAGGGACACTACCCGAACTGGAAACACTGAAGCTTTCTTT
CDR3 protein: CAIRDTTRTGNTEAFF

CDR3 length: 15
J gene: TRBJ2-7
V gene: TRBV20-1
D gene: TRBD2
clone size: many
CDR3 DNA: TGCAGTGCTAGAAGTATCGCTAGCGGGGCCTACGAGCAGTACTTC
CDR3 protein: CSARSIASGAYEQYF

CDR3 length: 15
J gene: TRBJ2-1
V gene: TRBV10-3
D gene: TRBD2
clone size: many
CDR3 DNA: TGTGCCATCAGTGAGTCTAGCGGGGGGGCGAATGAGCAGTTCTTC
CDR3 protein: CAISESSGGANEQFF

CDR3 length: 15
J gene: TRBJ1-6
V gene: TRBV18
D gene: TRBD1
clone size: few
CDR3 DNA: TGTGCCAGCTCACCGACAGGGAATGTTGATTCACCCCTCCACTTT
CDR3 protein: CASSPTGNVDSPLHF

CDR3 length: 15
J gene: TRBJ1-1
V gene: TRBV2
D gene: TRBD1
clone size: many
CDR3 DNA: TGTGCCAGCAGTGAGCAGGGGGGCTTTAACACTGAAGCTTTCTTT
CDR3 protein: CASSEQGGFNTEAFF

CDR3 length: 17
J gene: TRBJ2-5
V gene: TRBV5-1
D gene: TRBD2
clone size: .
CDR3 DNA: TGCGCCAGCAGCACAAAAACTAGCGGGAGCCGGGTAGAGACCCAGTACTTC
CDR3 protein: CASSTKTSGSRVETQYF

CDR3 length: 14
J gene: TRBJ1-3
V gene: TRBV6-1
D gene: .
clone size: many
CDR3 DNA: TGTGCCAGCAGTGAAGGGGTTTCTGGAAACACCATATATTTT
CDR3 protein: CASSEGVSGNTIYF

CDR3 length: 15
J gene: TRBJ1-5
V gene: TRBV28
D gene: TRBD1
clone size: many
CDR3 DNA: TGTGCCAGCACCCCCCTATCGGGACAGTCGTGGCCCCAGCATTTT
CDR3 protein: CASTPLSGQSWPQHF

CDR3 length: 17
J gene: TRBJ2-7
V gene: TRBV20-1
D gene: .
clone size: many
CDR3 DNA: TGCAGCGCCGTCGGGGTGGGTGGGCGATACACCTCCTACGAGCAGTACTTC
CDR3 protein: CSAVGVGGRYTSYEQYF

CDR3 length: 15
J gene: TRBJ2-6
V gene: TRBV18
D gene: .
clone size: few
CDR3 DNA: TGTGCCAGCTCACCACAGGGGGTTGGGGCCAACGTCCTGACTTTC
CDR3 protein: CASSPQGVGANVLTF

CDR3 length: 17
J gene: TRBJ2-7
V gene: TRBV3-1
D gene: TRBD2
clone size: many
CDR3 DNA: TGTGCCAGCAGCCAGAGGTGGACTAGCGGGCGCTCCTACGAGCAGTACTTC
CDR3 protein: CASSQRWTSGRSYEQYF

CDR3 length: 15
J gene: TRBJ2-2
V gene: TRBV12-3/TRBV12-4
D gene: .
clone size: many
CDR3 DNA: TGTGCCAGCAGTTTAGACGGGCCGGCCACCGGGGAGCTGTTTTTT
CDR3 protein: CASSLDGPATGELFF

CDR3 length: 14
J gene: TRBJ1-4
V gene: TRBV15
D gene: TRBD1
clone size: few
CDR3 DNA: TGTGCCACCAGCGGGGACAGAGATAATGAAAAACTGTTTTTT
CDR3 protein: CATSGDRDNEKLFF

CDR3 length: 17
J gene: TRBJ2-1
V gene: TRBV12-3/TRBV12-4
D gene: TRBD2
clone size: many
CDR3 DNA: TGTGCCAGCAGTTTAGTTATGGGCGGGAGGGCCGGCAATGAGCAGTTCTTC
CDR3 protein: CASSLVMGGRAGNEQFF

CDR3 length: 21
J gene: TRBJ2-6
V gene: TRBV27
D gene: .
clone size: .
CDR3 DNA: TGTGCCAGCAGTTTAAGTCCTTTGGGGACAAGGGGCTCCTCTGGGGCCAACGTCCTGACTTTC
CDR3 protein: CASSLSPLGTRGSSGANVLTF

CDR3 length: 14
J gene: TRBJ2-1
V gene: TRBV5-5
D gene: TRBD1
clone size: few
CDR3 DNA: TGTGCCAGCAGCGTGGTGGCAGGGGGCAATGAGCAGTTCTTC
CDR3 protein: CASSVVAGGNEQFF

CDR3 length: 15
J gene: TRBJ2-5
V gene: TRBV7-9
D gene: TRBD2
clone size: many
CDR3 DNA: TGTGCCAGCAGCTCGCGGGGAGGGAAGCAAGAGACCCAGTACTTC
CDR3 protein: CASSSRGGKQETQYF

CDR3 length: 16
J gene: TRBJ2-5
V gene: TRBV6-1
D gene: TRBD2
clone size: many
CDR3 DNA: TGTGCCAGCAGTAACGCGGGACTAGCGGGAGTAGAGACCCAGTACTTC
CDR3 protein: CASSNAGLAGVETQYF

CDR3 length: 16
J gene: TRBJ2-2
V gene: TRBV27
D gene: TRBD2
clone size: .
CDR3 DNA: TGTGCCAGCAGTTTTCTCCTAGCGGGAGAAACCGGGGAGCTGTTTTTT
CDR3 protein: CASSFLLAGETGELFF

CDR3 length: 13
J gene: TRBJ1-1
V gene: TRBV7-9
D gene: .
clone size: .
CDR3 DNA: TGTGCCAGCAGCTTAGAGGGAGTGGGTGAAGCTTTCTTT
CDR3 protein: CASSLEGVGEAFF